The 26 T cell receptor beta chains reported below all come from one sample, sequenced in a study of cytomegalovirus exposure and HLA in healthy donors. With 60 Vbeta and 13 Jbeta primers, the PCR was carried out. The protocol was immunoSEQ multiplex PCR, while the TCRdb copy is restricted to in-frame clones and leaves out a portion. The data show under 60,000 clones, roughly 79% seen once. The sequenced material came from PBMCs. The receptors derive from a man between 45 and 60 years old in good health and CMV-seronegative.

The chain couples TRBV2 to TRBJ2-1; 13 bases line up with TRBD2. V trimming: 6 bases; J trimming: 0 bases; junction bases outside the gene matches: 8. This CDR3 is 18 amino acids long. Germline CDR1 is SNHLY and CDR2 is FYNNEI. This CDR3 reads CASRELAGGRFSYNEQFF. As DNA, the CDR3 is TGTGCCAGCAGGGAACTAGCGGGGGGGCGCTTCTCCTACAATGAGCAGTTCTTC.

The rearrangement links TRBV19 to TRBJ2-5; tentative D call: TRBD2 (6 bases). CDR3 size: 12 residues. Trimming pared 6 bases from V and 3 bases from J, leaving 8 bases between. Germline V gene data show CDR1 as LNHDA and CDR2 as SQIVND (reference sequence). In DNA, the CDR3 is TGTGCCAGTAGCCGGAGGGAAGAGACCCAGTACTTC. Encoded protein: CASSRREETQYF.

This clone was picked up one time. The V call is TRBV5-1, the J call TRBJ2-1; 7 nucleotides line up with TRBD2. Germline V gives CDR1 SGHRS, CDR2 YFSETQ. V was pared by 2 bases and J by 6 bases, with 2 bases of the junction left unmatched. The CDR3 totals 13 residues. The CDR3 here is CASSFRTSNEQFF. For the CDR3, the DNA is TGCGCCAGCAGCTTTAGGACTAGCAATGAGCAGTTCTTC.

V gene TRBV7-6 combines with J gene TRBJ1-2; 7 bases are shared with TRBD1. The V segment lost 0 bases and the J segment 7 bases; nucleotides outside the gene matches: 2. Germline CDR1 and CDR2: SGHVS and FNYEAQ. The CDR3 has 13 amino acids. The CDR3 is CASSLAGGSGYTF. CDR3 nucleotides: TGTGCCAGCAGCTTAGCAGGGGGCTCTGGCTACACCTTC.

V usage is TRBV7-2 and J usage is TRBJ2-5, with 11 bases matching TRBD2. The CDR3 is 16 residues long. V lost 1 base, J lost 6 bases, and 7 bases stayed unmatched. The V gene's germline CDR1 is SGHTA and CDR2 FQGNSA. CDR3 nucleotide sequence: TGTGCCAGCAGCTTAGGGCTAGCGGGGGGTCTTAAGACCCAGTACTTC. Protein product: CASSLGLAGGLKTQYF.

The J gene is TRBJ2-7, the V gene TRBV6-5; 7 nucleotides agree with TRBD2. CDR1 and CDR2 (germline): MNHEY, SVGAGI. V shed 5 bases and J 0 bases; nucleotides not matched to a gene: 4. This CDR3 contains 14 residues. The CDR3 reads CASSERGSSYEQYF. Here the CDR3 DNA reads TGTGCCAGCAGTGAGCGGGGTAGCTCCTACGAGCAGTACTTC.

The chain couples TRBV6-1 to TRBJ1-2; 8 nucleotides agree with TRBD1. Germline V gene data show CDR1 as MNHNS and CDR2 as SASEGT. This CDR3 comprises 14 residues. Trimming took 8 bases from V and 6 from J; bases not matched to a gene: 11. DNA of the CDR3: TGTGCCAGCGATTCCAGGGGGCTCTTACATGGCTACACCTTC. Encoded protein: CASDSRGLLHGYTF.

V usage is TRBV5-1 and J usage is TRBJ2-5; 9 bases agree with TRBD2. Germline CDR1 SGHRS, CDR2 YFSETQ. V lost 0 bases to trimming and J lost 5 bases; unmatched junction nucleotides: 8. The CDR3 covers 16 residues. CDR3 sequence reads: CASSLDPVLAGETQYF. CDR3 coding DNA: TGCGCCAGCAGCTTGGACCCGGTCCTAGCGGGGGAGACCCAGTACTTC.

The rearrangement uses TRBV5-6 and TRBJ2-3, with 9 bases that match TRBD2. CDR1 and CDR2 (germline): SGHDT, YYEEEE. V dropped 3 bases and J dropped 9; count of bases not matched to a gene: 17. The CDR3 sequence is 17 residues long. DNA of the CDR3: TGTGCCAGCAGCTCCACCTTAGATAGCGGGGGCGCAGGCACGCAGTATTTT. It specifies CASSSTLDSGGAGTQYF.

The chain uses TRBV30 and TRBJ2-1, with 9 bases matching TRBD1. The CDR3 loop spans 14 amino acids. J was trimmed by 3 bases and V by 4 bases; bases with no gene match: 4. The germline CDR1 and CDR2 sequences are GTSNPN and SVGIG (reference sequence). The CDR3 protein is CAWNRGLGYNEQFF. CDR3 in DNA: TGTGCCTGGAACAGGGGGCTAGGCTACAATGAGCAGTTCTTC.

The chain uses TRBV9 and TRBJ2-2, with D possibly matching TRBD1 (6 bases). Trimming cost V 3 bases and J 3 bases, with 12 bases left between them. Germline V gene lookup returns CDR1 SGDLS and CDR2 YYNGEE. The CDR3 has 15 residues. In nucleotides, the CDR3 is TGTGCCAGCAGCGGCTCAGGGGAGCACACCGGGGAGCTGTTTTTT. This translates into CASSGSGEHTGELFF.

The chain has TRBV19 and TRBJ2-7; tentative D call: TRBD2 (5 bases). CDR1 and CDR2 from the germline V gene are LNHDA and SQIVND (reference sequence). V was trimmed by 3 bases and J by 4 bases, leaving 10 bases between them. This CDR3 is 13 amino acids long. The CDR3 reads CASSISGEYEQYF. The DNA of the CDR3 is TGTGCCAGTAGTATTTCCGGGGAATACGAGCAGTACTTC.

J is TRBJ2-5 and V is TRBV1; the DNA was not used to check the table's D call, TRBD2. TRBV1 is a pseudogene. This CDR3 spans 13 amino acids. The CDR3 nucleotides read TGCACCAGCACGGGGGGTATCCAAGAGACCCAGTACTTC. It is translated as CTSTGGIQETQYF.

CDR3: CSVEDPGQPNYGYTF. Written as DNA, the CDR3 is TGCAGCGTTGAGGATCCGGGACAGCCGAACTATGGCTACACCTTC. The chain couples TRBV29-1 to TRBJ1-2, with 7 bases aligning to TRBD1. CDR1 and CDR2 from the germline V gene are SQVTM and ANQGSEA. The CDR3 extends over 15 amino acids. V lost 3 bases, J lost 2 bases, and 9 bases stayed unmatched.

The chain uses TRBV7-2 and TRBJ2-7; D uncertain. The V and J ends lost 2 bases and 2 bases respectively, with 10 bases between them. The CDR3 spans 14 residues. Per germline, CDR1 SGHTA and CDR2 FQGNSA. The CDR3 protein is CASSLLRQAYEQYF. The CDR3 coding sequence is TGTGCCAGCAGCTTACTTAGACAAGCCTACGAGCAGTACTTC.

V is TRBV4-1 and J is TRBJ2-6; 11 bases map to TRBD1. The CDR3 has 18 residues. The ends lost 3 bases at V and 3 bases at J; junction bases unmatched: 7. Germline lookup yields CDR1 MGHRA and CDR2 YSYEKL. The DNA for the CDR3 is TGCGCCAGCAGCCAGGAAGGACAGGGGGCGCTTGGGGCCAACGTCCTGACTTTC. Encoded protein: CASSQEGQGALGANVLTF.

The chain uses TRBV6-6 and TRBJ2-7; 12 nucleotides line up with TRBD1. Unmatched junction bases numbered 5, after V lost 6 bases and J lost 2 bases. Germline-derived CDR1 and CDR2 are MNHNY and SVGAGI (reference sequence). The CDR3 consists of 15 residues. The CDR3 region has the DNA TGTGCCAGCAGGGGGGGACAGGGGGCCGCCTACGAGCAGTACTTC. Encoded protein: CASRGGQGAAYEQYF.

Concerning this clone itself: Lacking the conserved final phenylalanine or tryptophan, this CDR3 likely reflects a read error. The limits of the CDR3 on the DNA are not certain, so only TCRdb's listed CDR3 is given. The chain joins TRBV5-4 to TRBJ2-3; the D segment call TRBD2 is taken from the table without a DNA check. The CDR3 sequence runs 13 residues, both termini included. CDR1 is SGHNT, CDR2 YYREEE, per germline (reference sequence). Here the CDR3 reads CASSSPAGLAEVL.

This chain connects TRBV15 to TRBJ1-6, with a possible D match to TRBD1 (5 bases). CDR3 length equals 15 residues. Germline V gene sequence: CDR1 LNHNV, CDR2 YYDKDF (reference sequence). Trimming shortened V by 1 base and J by 3 bases, and 7 bases separated the two germline ends. CDR3 sequence (DNA): TGTGCCACCAGCAGAGCGGGACTCTATAATTCACCCCTCCACTTT. As protein: CATSRAGLYNSPLHF.

The chain uses TRBV15 and TRBJ2-3, with 10 bases matching TRBD2. Looked up from germline, CDR1 is LNHNV and CDR2 is YYDKDF (reference sequence). V gave up 3 bases and J gave up 7 bases; unmatched junction bases: 1. This CDR3 region has 13 residues. The CDR3 DNA reads as TGTGCCACCAGCAGGGGACTAGCGAATACGCAGTATTTT. It encodes CATSRGLANTQYF.

The chain has TRBV9 and TRBJ2-3, with a weak D call TRBD1 (6 bases). CDR1 and CDR2 (germline): SGDLS, YYNGEE. This CDR3 has 15 residues. V dropped 0 bases and J dropped 3 bases, with 11 bases sitting between them. The CDR3 bases are TGTGCCAGCAGCGTAGCGGAACAGGGAACAGATACGCAGTATTTT. It codes for CASSVAEQGTDTQYF.

The V gene is TRBV19, the J gene TRBJ2-1, with D uncertain. CDR1 and CDR2 from the germline V gene are LNHDA and SQIVND (reference sequence). V lost 4 bases to trimming and J lost 5 bases, with 6 bases between them. The length of the CDR3 is 12 residues. The CDR3 reads CASSSGNNEQFF. The DNA of the CDR3 is TGTGCCAGTAGTAGCGGTAACAATGAGCAGTTCTTC.

The chain recombines TRBV6-5 with TRBJ1-2; D call uncertain. The V gene lost 6 bases and the J gene lost 4 bases, with 12 bases spanning the gap. Looked up from germline, CDR1 is MNHEY and CDR2 is SVGAGI. The length of the CDR3 is 13 residues. CDR3 protein: CASRRQEGYGYTF. The CDR3 DNA reads TGTGCCAGCAGAAGACAAGAGGGCTATGGCTACACCTTC.

V gene TRBV7-2 combines with J gene TRBJ2-7, with D possibly matching TRBD2 (5 bases). This CDR3 has 14 residues. V was cut by 5 bases and J by 0 bases, with 11 bases left in between. CDR1 is SGHTA, CDR2 FQGNSA, per germline. In DNA form, the CDR3 reads TGTGCCAGCAGCCAAACCGGGAACTCCTACGAGCAGTACTTC. Its protein product is CASSQTGNSYEQYF.

This clone was recorded only once. V is TRBV5-1 and J is TRBJ2-5; no clear D gene. From germline, CDR1 is SGHRS and CDR2 YFSETQ. Trimming cost V 4 bases and J 1 base, with 8 bases left between them. The CDR3 covers 13 residues. The CDR3 region has the DNA TGCGCCAGCAGCCGGTTTACCCAAGAGACCCAGTACTTC. Amino acid sequence: CASSRFTQETQYF.

The CDR3 bases are TGTGCCACCAGCAGAGATCGGAGAGGACTGTTTTTT. This sequence encodes CATSRDRRGLFF. The chain is built from TRBV15 and TRBJ1-4; D gene unclear. The CDR3 runs to 12 residues. With 0 bases removed from V and 13 bases from J, the gap between germline ends came to 9 bases. CDR1 is LNHNV and CDR2 is YYDKDF in the germline V gene (reference sequence).